Below, 7 T cell receptor beta chains from the same sample are listed, as sequenced in a study of T cells in women clearing cervical HPV infection. The protocol was immunoSEQ multiplex PCR, while the TCRdb copy is restricted to in-frame clones and leaves out a portion. This repertoire includes 30,000 or so clones. The specimen sequenced was blood buffy coat. The receptors originated from a woman aged 18-70 years with a cervical HPV16 infection that either progressed to CIN3+ or cleared (not recorded which).

The CDR3 region is CASSLTGVSPDTEAFF. The sequenced part of the CDR3 DNA is TGTGCCAGCTCACTAACAGGGGTGTCTCCTGACACTGAA. The chain couples TRBV18 to TRBJ1-1, with 7 bases matching TRBD1. The read gets to within 3 residues of the CDR3 end, and the germline J gene fills in the rest. V was pared by 4 bases and J by 3 bases, with 11 bases of the junction left unmatched. The CDR3 extends over 16 amino acids. CDR1 is KGHSH and CDR2 is LQKENI in the germline V gene.

Concerning this clone: The sequence runs out 3 residues before the end of the CDR3; the remainder is reconstructed from the germline J gene. The rearrangement joins TRBV6-4 to TRBJ1-2; D unresolved. Germline loops: CDR1 MRHNA, CDR2 SNTAGT. The CDR3 runs to 15 residues. The CDR3 region is CASSDAAGSYNEYTF. The covered CDR3 bases are TGTGCCAGCAGTGACGCGGCGGGCTCCTACAATGAG.

Note on this clone: The sequence runs out 3 residues before the end of the CDR3; the remainder is reconstructed from the germline J gene. The chain employs TRBV5-1 and TRBJ1-5; unclear D gene. Germline loops: CDR1 SGHRS, CDR2 YFSETQ. CDR3 length: 13 residues. The CDR3 loop reads CASSLHTTDPQHF. The CDR3 DNA, read in part, is TGCGCCAGCAGCTTACACACCACAGATCCC.

In regard to this clone: The read ends 3 residues shy of where the CDR3 ends; the end is completed using the germline J gene. The chain joins TRBV6-2 or TRBV6-3 to TRBJ2-1; TRBD2 matches 14 bases. The CDR3 is 16 amino acids. V dropped 8 bases and J dropped 0; count of bases not matched to a gene: 3. Germline V gene sequence: CDR1 MNHEY, CDR2 SVGEGT. CDR3 amino acids: CASRGLAGVSYNEQFF. The sequenced part of the CDR3 DNA is TGTGCCAGCCGGGGACTAGCGGGAGTCTCCTACAATGAG.

Turning to this clone: The sequence runs out 3 residues before the end of the CDR3; the remainder is reconstructed from the germline J gene. V usage is TRBV20-1 and J usage is TRBJ2-1, with 8 positions matching TRBD2. The CDR3 runs 17 residues. The J segment lost 5 bases and the V segment lost 5 bases, leaving 17 bases of the junction unmatched. Germline V lookup: CDR1 DFQATT, CDR2 SNEGSKA (reference sequence). Incomplete CDR3 DNA: TGCAGTGCTGCCAGCGGTCTCAGAGCGGGAGCCGACAATGAG. It codes for CSAASGLRAGADNE. The complete CDR3 reads CSAASGLRAGADNEQFF.

Note on this clone: With the read ending 3 residues before the CDR3 end, the germline J gene is used to fill in that end. V and J are TRBV5-1 and TRBJ2-2, with D unclear. The germline V gene encodes CDR1 SGHRS and CDR2 YFSETQ. The CDR3 runs to 13 residues. Deletions cut 3 bases from V and 4 bases from J, with 7 bases between. CDR3 residues: CASSYLPTGELFF. The DNA read from the CDR3 is TGCGCCAGCAGCTACTTGCCCACCGGGGAG.

In the case of this clone: The read stops 3 residues short of the end of the CDR3; the missing end is completed from the germline J gene. The chain recombines TRBV11-2 with TRBJ2-5; D is perhaps TRBD2 (5 bases). This CDR3 comprises 13 residues. V was pared by 1 base and J by 4 bases, with 7 bases between. Germline CDR1 is SGHAT and CDR2 is FQNNGV. CDR3 DNA (partial): TGTGCCAGCAGCTTAGGGCGGGTAGAGACC. The encoded protein is CASSLGRVET. The complete CDR3 reads CASSLGRVETQYF.